This T cell receptor beta chain is drawn from a study of T cells expressing NK-cell markers. A 5'RACE template switching approach incorporating UMIs was used to make TCR beta cDNA. TCRdb re-called the 5' RACE reads and catalogs CDR3 proteins one per entry, DNA excluded. The sample data list approximately 150,000 distinct CDR3 sequences. This CDR3 is 15 amino acids long. The germline V gene has CDR1 SGHRS and CDR2 YFSETQ. The source material was blood T cells: a sorted CD56 or NKG2C T cell subset, CD4+ or CD8+ T cells, or bulk PBMC T cells (not recorded which). The sequence was obtained from a woman aged 18 to 75 in good health. The chain carries TRBV5-1 and TRBJ2-7; lacking DNA, the TRBD2 call made by TCRdb goes unchecked. The CDR3 loop reads CASSLAATTGHEQYF.